Below are 19 T cell receptor beta chains sequenced from a single sample in a study of blood T cell repertoires in COVID-19. The method was immunoSEQ multiplex PCR; TCRdb's version includes in-frame clones alone and lacks a portion of them. Seen here are 260,000 or so clones, approximately 90% observed once, and the top ten hold 15%. The sample comprised PBMCs or T cells enriched from blood (not recorded which). Source of these receptors: a man between 18 and 29 years old who had recovered from COVID-19.

V is TRBV5-1 and J is TRBJ2-5, with 10 bases fitting TRBD2. With 0 bases clipped from V and 0 bases from J, the junction kept 17 bases outside the gene matches. This CDR3 region has 21 residues. From germline, CDR1 is SGHRS and CDR2 YFSETQ. The CDR3 DNA sequence: TGCGCCAGCAGCTTGGTTTCCTCAACACCGACACTAGCGGGACACCAAGAGACCCAGTACTTC. This sequence encodes CASSLVSSTPTLAGHQETQYF. Complete variable domain (other parts from reference TRBV5-1 and TRBJ2-5): KAGVTQTPRYLIKTRGQQVTLSCSPISGHRSVSWYQQTPGQGLQFLFEYFSETQRNKGNFPGRFSGRQFSNSRSEMNVSTLELGDSALYLCASSLVSSTPTLAGHQETQYFGPGTRLLVL.

The chain recombines TRBV30 with TRBJ1-2; D is perhaps TRBD1 (6 bases). The V end was cut by 0 bases, the J end by 12 bases, with 14 bases between. Germline V gene lookup returns CDR1 GTSNPN and CDR2 SVGIG (reference sequence). This CDR3 is 12 amino acids long. CDR3 bases: TGTGCCTGGAGTGTTCCGGGACAACGGCACACCTTC. Amino acids: CAWSVPGQRHTF.

The chain links TRBV30 to TRBJ1-4; 7 bases match TRBD1. The J segment lost 2 bases and the V segment lost 7 bases, leaving 16 bases of the junction unmatched. CDR3 size: 17 residues. From germline, CDR1 is GTSNPN and CDR2 SVGIG (reference sequence). In nucleotides, the CDR3 is TGTGCCTTAAGATCCCGACAGGGTCTGACGACTAATGAAAAACTGTTTTTT. Amino acid sequence: CALRSRQGLTTNEKLFF.

The chain has TRBV18 and TRBJ2-3; 14 nucleotides agree with TRBD2. Germline V lookup: CDR1 KGHSH, CDR2 LQKENI. V lost 3 bases to trimming and J lost 1 base; unmatched junction nucleotides: 6. The CDR3 covers 18 residues. CDR3 region: CASSPGLAGVIGTDTQYF. CDR3 DNA sequence: TGTGCCAGCTCACCGGGACTAGCGGGAGTAATCGGCACAGATACGCAGTATTTT.

This sequence joins TRBV5-5 and TRBJ2-1, with TRBD2 as a possible D gene (6 bases). The CDR3 contains 14 residues. The germline gives CDR1 SGHKS, CDR2 YYEKEE (reference sequence). V was pared by 4 bases and J by 4 bases, with 12 bases between. CDR3 nucleotide sequence: TGTGCCAGCAGCCGGGGGACGGCGTACAATGAGCAGTTCTTC. Translated, it gives CASSRGTAYNEQFF.

V usage is TRBV11-2 and J usage is TRBJ1-1; 9 nucleotides align to TRBD1. The CDR3 sequence is 16 residues long. After removal of 7 bases from V and 1 base from J, the junction contained 10 bases not matched to a gene. Germline CDR1 reads SGHAT; CDR2 reads FQNNGV. This chain's CDR3 is CASKYYRGQGNTEAFF. CDR3 sequence (DNA): TGTGCCAGCAAATACTACAGGGGGCAAGGGAACACTGAAGCTTTCTTT.

The chain uses TRBV12-3 or TRBV12-4 and TRBJ1-1; D is perhaps TRBD1 (5 bases). Between the trimmed V and J ends, which lost 3 bases and 3 bases, there was a span of 8 bases. The CDR3 contains 13 residues. The CDR3 region is CASSLTEDTEAFF. In nucleotides, the CDR3 is TGTGCCAGCAGTTTGACAGAGGACACTGAAGCTTTCTTT.

The V call is TRBV5-1, the J call TRBJ2-1; D not resolved. The germline V and J ends were trimmed by 0 bases and 6 bases, with 7 bases remaining between them. In germline, CDR1 is SGHRS, CDR2 YFSETQ. The CDR3 extends over 13 amino acids. CDR3 nucleotide sequence: TGCGCCAGCAGCTTGGCCGTCTCCAATGAGCAGTTCTTC. This gives the protein CASSLAVSNEQFF.

DNA of the CDR3: TGTGCCAGCGGGTATACAGGGGGCGAGCAGTACTTC. As protein: CASGYTGGEQYF. This chain joins TRBV2 and TRBJ2-7; 8 bases line up with TRBD1. The CDR3 runs 12 residues. Per the germline V gene, CDR1 is SNHLY and CDR2 is FYNNEI. V gave up 8 bases and J gave up 6 bases; unmatched junction bases: 6. The complete variable domain, with remaining parts taken from reference TRBV2 and TRBJ2-7, reads EPEVTQTPSHQVTQMGQEVILRCVPISNHLYFYWYRQILGQKVEFLVSFYNNEISEKSEIFDDQFSVERPDGSNFTLKIRSTKLEDSAMYFCASGYTGGEQYFGPGTRLTVT.

The chain recombines TRBV12-3 or TRBV12-4 with TRBJ1-2, with D possibly matching TRBD1 (5 bases). This CDR3 has 13 amino acids. Trimming shortened V by 0 bases and J by 5 bases, and 7 bases separated the two germline ends. The CDR3 loop reads CASSLAGGYGYTF. CDR3 nucleotides: TGTGCCAGCAGTTTAGCGGGGGGATATGGCTACACCTTC.

The genes are TRBV3-1 (or the pseudogene TRBV3-2) and TRBJ1-4; the match to TRBD1 covers 10 bases. Germline assignment: CDR1 LGHDT and CDR2 YNNKEL (reference sequence). V shed 0 bases, J shed 5 bases, and the junction held 6 bases outside the gene matches. The CDR3 spans 17 residues. Written as DNA, the CDR3 is TGTGCCAGCAGCCAAGATGTCCCGGGACAGGGGAATGAAAAACTGTTTTTT. Residues: CASSQDVPGQGNEKLFF.

The CDR3 region is CASSLGDRVVTEAFF. The DNA for the CDR3 is TGTGCCAGCAGCTTAGGCGACAGGGTGGTCACTGAAGCTTTCTTT. The V and J genes are TRBV11-2 and TRBJ1-1, with 7 positions matching TRBD1. V shed 1 base, J shed 4 bases, and the junction held 6 bases outside the gene matches. CDR3 length equals 15 residues. Germline CDR1 SGHAT, CDR2 FQNNGV. The full variable domain, with the rest looked up from reference TRBV11-2 and TRBJ1-1, is EAGVAQSPRYKIIEKRQSVAFWCNPISGHATLYWYQQILGQGPKLLIQFQNNGVVDDSQLPKDRFSAERLKGVDSTLKIQPAKLEDSAVYLCASSLGDRVVTEAFFGQGTRLTVV.

The V and J genes are TRBV12-3 or TRBV12-4 and TRBJ2-3; 7 bases are a match to TRBD1. This CDR3 is built from 13 residues. Trimming cost V 6 bases and J 4 bases; bases outside gene matches: 4. CDR3: CASRRGGADTQYF. CDR3 nucleotides: TGTGCCAGCAGAAGAGGGGGCGCAGATACGCAGTATTTT.

This clone was picked up many times. This chain links TRBV14 with TRBJ1-4; no clear D. The CDR3 sequence is 15 residues long. V lost 3 bases and J 7 bases, leaving 15 bases between the germline ends. Germline values: CDR1 SGHDN, CDR2 FVKESK. The CDR3: CASSHLTREGEKLFF. The CDR3 nucleotides are TGTGCCAGCAGCCACTTGACCCGGGAGGGTGAAAAACTGTTTTTT.

The rearrangement uses TRBV18 and TRBJ2-3; 7 bases agree with TRBD2. The V segment lost 6 bases and the J segment 1 base; nucleotides outside the gene matches: 1. Germline V CDR1 and CDR2: KGHSH, LQKENI. The CDR3 length is 13 residues. The CDR3 loop reads CASSRGGTDTQYF. The CDR3 DNA is TGTGCCAGCTCCCGGGGGGGCACAGATACGCAGTATTTT. Together with reference TRBV18 and TRBJ2-3, the CDR3 gives the full variable domain: NAGVMQNPRHLVRRRGQEARLRCSPMKGHSHVYWYRQLPEEGLKFMVYLQKENIIDESGMPKERFSAEFPKEGPSILRIQQVVRGDSAAYFCASSRGGTDTQYFGPGTRLTVL.

V usage is TRBV28 and J usage is TRBJ2-7; 7 nucleotides match TRBD1. This CDR3 spans 15 amino acids. V was clipped by 4 bases and J by 6 bases; unmatched bases: 12. Germline CDR1 and CDR2: MDHEN and SYDVKM. Here the CDR3 DNA reads TGTGCCAGCAGTTCCCCAGGGGGAAATCTAGGCGAGCAGTACTTC. Its translation is CASSSPGGNLGEQYF.

The chain joins TRBV7-9 to TRBJ1-1, with D possibly TRBD1 on 5 matching bases. The CDR3 has 16 residues. Germline V gives CDR1 SEHNR, CDR2 FQNEAQ (reference sequence). V was pared by 4 bases and J by 1 base, with 16 bases between. The CDR3 DNA reads TGTGCCAGCAGCTCCGTCGGGGGGTTTAGGAACACTGAAGCTTTCTTT. Its protein is CASSSVGGFRNTEAFF.

This chain links TRBV10-2 with TRBJ2-7; 14 bases map to TRBD2. The CDR3 is 15 amino acids. V was clipped by 6 bases and J by 2 bases; unmatched bases: 3. Germline V gives CDR1 WSHSY, CDR2 SAAADI. The CDR3 region has the DNA TGCGCCAGCAGGACTAGCGGGAGGGGTGCCTACGAGCAGTACTTC. Its protein product is CASRTSGRGAYEQYF.

This sequence joins TRBV30 and TRBJ1-4; D uncertain. Trimming stripped 1 base from V and 4 bases from J, with 7 bases between. CDR1 and CDR2 (germline): GTSNPN, SVGIG (reference sequence). The CDR3 is made up of 13 amino acids. For the CDR3, the DNA is TGTGCCTGGAGTGAGACACATAATGAAAAACTGTTTTTT. Translated: CAWSETHNEKLFF.